These 16 T cell receptor beta chains share one sample of origin, sequenced in a study of human T cells and chemical hapten exposure. TCRdb independently ran MiXCR on the RACE reads; one entry per CDR3 protein. The data hold fewer than 200,000 distinct CDR3 sequences, with around 30% observed a single time. As for time point: patch test 3, about 24 weeks after DPC sensitization. The treatment here: therapeutic diphenylcyclopropenone sensitization with weekly scalp DPC. The sample was whole blood, taken in connection with sensitization to the hapten diphenylcyclopropenone (DPC). The receptor set was obtained from a woman aged 18 to 35 with alopecia areata. Some clones in this sample may be carry-over from other donors' samples.

The table lists this clonotype with many counts. The chain joins TRBV2 to TRBJ2-5; a weak D match, TRBD2 (5 bases). The CDR3 loop spans 11 amino acids. Germline V CDR1 and CDR2: SNHLY, FYNNEI. The germline V and J ends were trimmed by 5 bases and 7 bases, with 8 bases remaining between them. CDR3 region: CASSSTRTQYF. CDR3 coding DNA: TGTGCCAGCAGTAGCACTAGGACCCAGTACTTC.

This chain connects TRBV7-9 to TRBJ1-2; 10 nucleotides agree with TRBD1. The CDR3 has 15 residues. The J segment lost 7 bases and the V segment lost 1 base, leaving 6 bases of the junction unmatched. The germline V gene has CDR1 SEHNR and CDR2 FQNEAQ (reference sequence). CDR3: CASSLEDRGMFGYTF. DNA for the CDR3: TGTGCCAGCAGCTTAGAGGACAGGGGGATGTTTGGCTACACCTTC. Filled out from reference TRBV7-9 and TRBJ1-2, the complete variable domain reads DTGVSQNPRHKITKRGQNVTFRCDPISEHNRLYWYRQTLGQGPEFLTYFQNEAQLEKSRLLSDRFSAERPKGSFSTLEIQRTEQGDSAMYLCASSLEDRGMFGYTFGSGTRLTVV.

The CDR3 bases are TGTGCCAGCAGCCGCAGAGATGAGCAGTTCTTC. It encodes CASSRRDEQFF. The gene calls are TRBV14 and TRBJ2-1; D gene ambiguous. V lost 4 bases to trimming and J lost 8 bases, with 6 bases between them. Looked up from germline, CDR1 is SGHDN and CDR2 is FVKESK. The CDR3 is 11 amino acids. The variable domain in full, with the rest retrieved from reference TRBV14 and TRBJ2-1, is EAGVTQFPSHSVIEKGQTVTLRCDPISGHDNLYWYRRVMGKEIKFLLHFVKESKQDESGMPNNRFLAERTGGTYSTLKVQPAELEDSGVYFCASSRRDEQFFGPGTRLTVL.

This chain uses TRBV21-1 with TRBJ2-1; TRBD2 reflects the table's D call only, with no check against the DNA. TRBV21-1 is a recognized pseudogene. The CDR3 is made up of 10 amino acids. DNA of the CDR3: TGTGCCAGCAAGGGAGGGGAGCAGTTCTTC. Encoded protein: CASKGGEQFF.

The gene calls are TRBV6-2 or TRBV6-3 and TRBJ2-7; TRBD1 matches at 7 bases. The V segment lost 2 bases and the J segment 7 bases; nucleotides outside the gene matches: 8. CDR3 size: 14 residues. Germline V CDR1 and CDR2: MNHEY, SVGEGT. The CDR3 region is CASSYDRALEEQYF. CDR3 nucleotides: TGTGCCAGCAGTTACGACAGGGCCTTGGAGGAGCAGTACTTC.

J is TRBJ2-1 and V is TRBV6-2 or TRBV6-3, with D perhaps being TRBD1 or TRBD2 (6 bases each). CDR1 MNHEY and CDR2 SVGEGT come from the germline V gene. Deletions cut 1 base from V and 9 bases from J, with 10 bases between. There are 13 residues in the CDR3. In DNA, the CDR3 is TGTGCCAGCAGTTACTTAGGGGGGACTGAGCAGTTCTTC. Translating gives CASSYLGGTEQFF.

This clonotype appeared a few times. The chain has TRBV20-1 and TRBJ1-2; unclear D gene. The V gene's germline CDR1 is DFQATT and CDR2 SNEGSKA (reference sequence). The V gene lost 0 bases and the J gene lost 4 bases, with 15 bases spanning the gap. CDR3 size: 15 residues. The CDR3 is CSARDTTLEGYGYTF. In DNA, the CDR3 is TGCAGTGCTAGAGATACGACTTTGGAAGGCTATGGCTACACCTTC.

The V call is TRBV4-1, the J call TRBJ2-1; no firm D call. The CDR3 contains 13 residues. V gave up 2 bases and J gave up 4 bases, with 6 bases separating them. Germline loops: CDR1 MGHRA, CDR2 YSYEKL. The CDR3, as DNA: TGCGCCAGCAGCCAACAGCGTTACAATGAGCAGTTCTTC. It specifies CASSQQRYNEQFF.

This clonotype was seen at least ten times. The V gene is TRBV7-2, the J gene TRBJ2-7; 8 bases map to TRBD2. The CDR3 covers 16 residues. Unmatched junction bases numbered 14, after V lost 5 bases and J lost 5 bases. Germline V gene lookup returns CDR1 SGHTA and CDR2 FQGNSA. The CDR3 DNA is TGTGCCAGCAGCCTACGGGGAGCGGGGGTTTCCCACGAGCAGTACTTC. Protein product: CASSLRGAGVSHEQYF.

This clonotype was picked up many times. This rearrangement joins TRBV29-1 to TRBJ1-6; 12 bases line up with TRBD1. The V gene's germline CDR1 is SQVTM and CDR2 ANQGSEA. The CDR3 totals 16 residues. J was trimmed by 7 bases and V by 8 bases; bases with no gene match: 12. The CDR3 DNA follows: TGCAGCCTTGGACTGGGACAGGGGGCGTGCAATTCACCCCTCCACTTT. It is translated as CSLGLGQGACNSPLHF.

This sequence joins TRBV5-1 and TRBJ2-5, with 8 bases fitting TRBD2. The V gene end was trimmed by 1 base and the J gene end by 2 bases; junction bases not matched to a gene: 7. CDR1 and CDR2 (germline): SGHRS, YFSETQ. This CDR3 is 16 amino acids long. The CDR3 sequence is CASSLSPTSVQETQYF. CDR3 nucleotide sequence: TGCGCCAGCAGCTTGTCCCCGACTAGCGTTCAAGAGACCCAGTACTTC.

A word on this clonotype: A read error is possible here, since a much larger clone lies one base away. The chain joins TRBV7-9 to TRBJ1-1, with D uncertain. V lost 3 bases to trimming and J lost 5 bases, with 4 bases between them. This CDR3 spans 11 amino acids. Germline V CDR1 and CDR2: SEHNR, FQNEAQ (reference sequence). CDR3 sequence: CASSFETEAFF. CDR3 nucleotide sequence: TGTGCCAGCAGCTTCGAGACTGAAGCTTTCTTT.

This clonotype has just a few counts. This sequence joins TRBV6-5 and TRBJ2-3, with 10 bases that match TRBD2. Per germline, CDR1 MNHEY and CDR2 SVGAGI. J gave up 5 bases and V 0 bases, and 11 bases lay outside the gene matches. This CDR3 is built from 18 residues. This CDR3 is CASSYSSITSGKKDTQYF. The CDR3 DNA reads TGTGCCAGCAGTTACTCGAGTATTACTAGCGGGAAGAAAGATACGCAGTATTTT.

This clonotype was detected a few times. This CDR3 is CASSQPFRAPRGNQPQHF. DNA of the CDR3: TGTGCCAGCAGCCAACCCTTCAGGGCGCCGCGGGGCAATCAGCCCCAGCATTTT. J is TRBJ1-5 and V is TRBV3-1; possible D gene TRBD1, 5 bases. Germline CDR1 reads LGHDT; CDR2 reads YNNKEL (reference sequence). The CDR3 has 18 amino acids. Trimming stripped 2 bases from V and 2 bases from J, with 19 bases between.

This chain uses TRBV18 with TRBJ1-6, with TRBD1 as a possible D gene (5 bases). The germline V gene encodes CDR1 KGHSH and CDR2 LQKENI. The CDR3 extends over 15 amino acids. V was shortened by 3 bases and J by 7 bases, with 13 bases between the two germline ends. The CDR3 is CASSPTQGNNSPLHF. In DNA form, the CDR3 reads TGTGCCAGCTCACCCACTCAGGGAAACAATTCACCCCTCCACTTT.

This clonotype was recorded a few times. The J gene is TRBJ1-2, the V gene TRBV5-1, with D tentatively TRBD1 (5 bases). V was shortened by 0 bases and J by 5 bases, with 8 bases between the two germline ends. The germline gives CDR1 SGHRS, CDR2 YFSETQ. This CDR3 spans 13 amino acids. For the CDR3, the DNA is TGCGCCAGCAGCTTGGGGTCAGGGTATGGCTACACCTTC. Translation: CASSLGSGYGYTF.